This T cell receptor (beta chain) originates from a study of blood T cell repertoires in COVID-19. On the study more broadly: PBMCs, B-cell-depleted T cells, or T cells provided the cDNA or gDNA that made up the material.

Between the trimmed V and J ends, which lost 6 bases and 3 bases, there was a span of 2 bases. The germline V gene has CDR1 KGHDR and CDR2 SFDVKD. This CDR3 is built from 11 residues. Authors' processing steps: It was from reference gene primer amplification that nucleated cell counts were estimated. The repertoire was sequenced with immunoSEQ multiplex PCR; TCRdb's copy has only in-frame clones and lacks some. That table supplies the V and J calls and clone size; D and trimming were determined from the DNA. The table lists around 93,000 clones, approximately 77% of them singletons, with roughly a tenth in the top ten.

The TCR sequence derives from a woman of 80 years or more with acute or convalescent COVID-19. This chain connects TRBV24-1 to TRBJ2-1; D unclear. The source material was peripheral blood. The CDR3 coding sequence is TGTGCCACCAGTCTCTACAATGAGCAGTTCTTC. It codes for CATSLYNEQFF.